Below are 25 T cell receptor beta chains sequenced from a single sample in a study of blood T cells in healthy people across ages. With a J-beta primer mix and a sample-barcoded 5' primer, a second PCR ran about 7 to 11 cycles. TCRdb reprocessed the 5' RACE reads with MiXCR, giving one entry per CDR3 protein. This table has around 1,900,000 distinct CDR3 sequences, approximately 39% appearing once. Sequences were obtained from blood. The receptors derive from a human donor in good health.

This clonotype has only a few counts. CDR3 region: CASSPPGRKETQYF. The CDR3 nucleotides are TGTGCCAGCAGCCCTCCGGGACGGAAAGAGACCCAGTACTTC. V and J are TRBV7-2 and TRBJ2-5; D tentatively reads TRBD1 or TRBD2 (5 bases each). Germline CDR1 is SGHTA and CDR2 is FQGNSA. With 5 bases removed from V and 3 bases from J, the gap between germline ends came to 13 bases. The CDR3 runs to 14 residues.

V usage is TRBV20-1 and J usage is TRBJ1-2, with D perhaps TRBD1 (5 bases). The V gene's germline CDR1 is DFQATT and CDR2 SNEGSKA (reference sequence). V gave up 3 bases and J gave up 3 bases, with 17 bases separating them. The CDR3 is 15 residues long. The CDR3 loop reads CSASIGRVPDYGYTF. The CDR3 region has the DNA TGCAGTGCTAGCATCGGCAGGGTGCCAGACTATGGCTACACCTTC.

This chain joins TRBV27 and TRBJ1-2; 9 bases match TRBD1. The CDR3 is 12 amino acids. Germline lookup yields CDR1 MNHEY and CDR2 SMNVEV (reference sequence). Trimming at V came to 6 bases and at J to 7 bases, leaving 3 bases not matched to a gene. CDR3 nucleotides: TGTGCCAGCAGGAACAGGGGGCCTGGCTACACCTTC. Amino acids: CASRNRGPGYTF.

This clonotype was seen once. The chain uses TRBV5-1 and TRBJ1-4; D is possibly TRBD1 (5 bases). Germline CDR1 and CDR2: SGHRS and YFSETQ. Between the trimmed V and J ends, which lost 3 bases and 1 base, there was a span of 22 bases. The CDR3 runs to 19 residues. The CDR3 loop reads CASSYGGWEWSQTNEKLFF. For the CDR3, the DNA is TGCGCCAGCAGCTACGGGGGATGGGAATGGAGCCAAACTAATGAAAAACTGTTTTTT. Full variable domain (outside the CDR3, taken from reference TRBV5-1 and TRBJ1-4): KAGVTQTPRYLIKTRGQQVTLSCSPISGHRSVSWYQQTPGQGLQFLFEYFSETQRNKGNFPGRFSGRQFSNSRSEMNVSTLELGDSALYLCASSYGGWEWSQTNEKLFFGSGTQLSVL.

This chain joins TRBV5-1 and TRBJ2-6; no firm D call. Germline V gives CDR1 SGHRS, CDR2 YFSETQ. This CDR3 spans 15 amino acids. Trimming removed 6 bases from V and 1 base from J, with 11 bases in between. The CDR3 loop reads CASTLGVSGANVLTF. CDR3 nucleotides: TGCGCCAGCACCCTAGGCGTATCTGGGGCCAACGTCCTGACTTTC.

Here the CDR3 DNA reads TGTGCCAGCAGGTTAGGGGGTTCACCCCTCCACTTT. Its protein is CASRLGGSPLHF. The chain carries TRBV27 and TRBJ1-6, with D possibly being TRBD1 (6 bases). V dropped 6 bases and J dropped 9 bases, with 9 bases sitting between them. CDR3 size: 12 residues. Germline V gene lookup returns CDR1 MNHEY and CDR2 SMNVEV (reference sequence).

This clonotype has a handful of counts. The chain couples TRBV6-2 or TRBV6-3 to TRBJ2-7; D assignment may be TRBD1 or TRBD2 (5 bases each). With 6 bases removed from V and 3 bases from J, the gap between germline ends came to 15 bases. The CDR3 consists of 14 residues. The germline CDR1 and CDR2 sequences are MNHEY and SVGEGT. CDR3 amino acids: CASRERGEHYEQYF. The CDR3 bases are TGTGCCAGCAGGGAGAGAGGGGAACACTACGAGCAGTACTTC.

This chain uses TRBV28 with TRBJ2-7; 15 nucleotides match TRBD2. The germline V gene has CDR1 MDHEN and CDR2 SYDVKM. CDR3 size: 15 residues. Losses at the gene ends were 6 bases for V and 5 bases for J; bases not matched to a gene: 5. The CDR3 sequence: CASSRTSGGANEQYF. CDR3 DNA sequence: TGTGCCAGCAGCAGGACTAGCGGGGGGGCAAACGAGCAGTACTTC.

This clonotype was observed a few times. The chain recombines TRBV7-2 with TRBJ2-5; 8 bases are a match to TRBD1. The CDR3 runs to 16 residues. CDR1 and CDR2 (germline): SGHTA, FQGNSA. V was pared by 2 bases and J by 2 bases, with 7 bases of the junction left unmatched. CDR3 loop: CASSLTWQGAQETQYF. CDR3 nucleotides: TGTGCCAGCAGCTTAACCTGGCAGGGGGCACAAGAGACCCAGTACTTC.

Note on this clonotype: An end of the junction does not agree with germline; a read error may underlie this. This chain links TRBV28 with TRBJ1-2; 7 bases agree with TRBD1. Germline CDR1 is MDHEN and CDR2 is SYDVKM. CDR3 size: 15 residues. The CDR3 region has the DNA TGTGCCAGCAGTCCACCAGACAGGGACCTCTATGGCTACACTTTC. This translates into CASSPPDRDLYGYTF.

This clonotype was recorded a few times. This chain joins TRBV28 and TRBJ2-3; 11 bases match TRBD1. The V segment lost 2 bases and the J segment 4 bases; nucleotides outside the gene matches: 11. The CDR3 length is 18 residues. Germline CDR1 reads MDHEN; CDR2 reads SYDVKM. CDR3 nucleotide sequence: TGTGCCAGCAGTTTAAGCTCTGCGGGACAGGGGGATTCAGATACGCAGTATTTT. Translation gives CASSLSSAGQGDSDTQYF.

The chain couples TRBV20-1 to TRBJ2-7; perhaps TRBD2 as D (7 bases). Germline assignment: CDR1 DFQATT and CDR2 SNEGSKA (reference sequence). Deletions cut 1 base from V and 0 bases from J, with 13 bases between. This CDR3 has 15 residues. CDR3 region: CSARGGGGRSYEQYF. The CDR3 region has the DNA TGCAGTGCTAGAGGGGGCGGGGGCCGCTCCTACGAGCAGTACTTC.

The chain carries TRBV20-1 and TRBJ2-1; the match to TRBD2 covers 9 bases. Germline CDR1 and CDR2: DFQATT and SNEGSKA (reference sequence). This CDR3 has 13 amino acids. V shed 7 bases, J shed 6 bases, and the junction held 7 bases outside the gene matches. CDR3 in amino acids: CSGTSVGTNEQFF. The DNA of the CDR3 is TGCAGTGGGACTAGCGTGGGGACCAATGAGCAGTTCTTC.

This chain uses TRBV7-9 with TRBJ2-7; 7 positions match TRBD2. The DNA end is a closer match to TRBJ2-5, so the J assignment may be wrong. The CDR3 covers 16 residues. Per germline, CDR1 SEHNR and CDR2 FQNEAQ (reference sequence). This CDR3 is CASSESGAGPPETQYF. The CDR3 DNA is TGTGCCAGCAGCGAGAGCGGGGCCGGACCTCCGGAGACCCAGTACTTC.

The chain employs TRBV4-1 and TRBJ1-2; TRBD1 aligns across 8 bases. J lost 7 bases, V lost 3 bases, and 16 bases had no gene match. CDR1 is MGHRA, CDR2 YSYEKL, per germline. The CDR3 covers 17 residues. CDR3 nucleotide sequence: TGCGCCAGCAGCCACCGAATAATCACAGGGGGAGGCGGTGGCTACACCTTC. It specifies CASSHRIITGGGGGYTF.

The chain recombines TRBV18 with TRBJ2-7; 8 nucleotides match TRBD2. The CDR3 extends over 15 amino acids. Germline V gene lookup returns CDR1 KGHSH and CDR2 LQKENI. Unmatched junction bases numbered 5, after V lost 2 bases and J lost 2 bases. CDR3 loop: CASSPRQRETYEQYF. The CDR3 nucleotides are TGTGCCAGCTCACCAAGACAGCGGGAGACCTACGAGCAGTACTTC.

There are a few counts of this clonotype. The chain joins TRBV11-2 to TRBJ2-5, with 7 bases aligning to TRBD2. Matching the DNA end better, TRBJ2-7 makes the J call doubtful. Per germline, CDR1 SGHAT and CDR2 FQNNGV. The CDR3 contains 14 residues. The CDR3 loop is CASSSGGWEGEQYF. The CDR3 bases are TGTGCCAGCAGCTCGGGAGGTTGGGAGGGCGAGCAGTACTTC.

The rearrangement joins TRBV5-1 to TRBJ1-1; maybe TRBD1 (6 bases). The CDR3 sequence is 14 residues long. In germline, CDR1 is SGHRS, CDR2 YFSETQ. Trimming cost V 4 bases and J 5 bases, with 15 bases left between them. In nucleotides, the CDR3 is TGCGCCAGCAGCGCCGATACAGGGCGGACTGAAGCTTTCTTT. Translation gives CASSADTGRTEAFF.

V and J are TRBV5-1 and TRBJ1-5; 8 nucleotides align to TRBD1. Germline V lookup: CDR1 SGHRS, CDR2 YFSETQ. The CDR3 is made up of 15 amino acids. V gave up 2 bases and J gave up 4 bases; unmatched junction bases: 5. The CDR3 sequence: CASSFTGGSNQPQHF. The CDR3 region has the DNA TGCGCCAGCAGCTTTACAGGGGGGAGTAATCAGCCCCAGCATTTT.

This rearrangement joins TRBV5-1 to TRBJ2-7; no definite D call. Trimming removed 0 bases at V and 6 bases at J, with 10 bases between. This CDR3 contains 13 residues. Germline loops: CDR1 SGHRS, CDR2 YFSETQ. CDR3 in DNA: TGCGCCAGCAGCTTGGAAGGCAACGGCGAGCAGTACTTC. It translates to CASSLEGNGEQYF.

This clonotype was found a few times. The V and J genes are TRBV4-2 and TRBJ2-1, with 10 bases that match TRBD2. The germline V gene has CDR1 LGHNA and CDR2 YNFKEQ. This CDR3 region has 16 residues. After removal of 1 base from V and 6 bases from J, the junction contained 6 bases not matched to a gene. CDR3 sequence: CASSQVAGGNLNEQFF. Written as DNA, the CDR3 is TGTGCCAGCAGCCAAGTAGCGGGGGGAAACCTCAATGAGCAGTTCTTC.

The chain has TRBV20-1 and TRBJ1-6, with D possibly matching TRBD1 (5 bases). Germline CDR1 is DFQATT and CDR2 is SNEGSKA (reference sequence). V gave up 6 bases and J gave up 6 bases, with 12 bases separating them. The CDR3 has 13 amino acids. The chain's CDR3 is CSAPWGCNSPLHF. The CDR3 bases are TGCAGTGCCCCGTGGGGGTGTAATTCACCCCTCCACTTT.

This clonotype occurred a few times. The J gene is TRBJ2-1, the V gene TRBV5-1, with a tentative D call TRBD1 (5 bases). The V gene's germline CDR1 is SGHRS and CDR2 YFSETQ. The CDR3 is 13 amino acids. V gave up 4 bases and J gave up 8 bases, with 13 bases separating them. The CDR3 here is CASSHWGSDEQFF. The CDR3 coding sequence is TGCGCCAGCAGCCACTGGGGCTCTGATGAGCAGTTCTTC.

This clonotype was recorded a few times. The chain employs TRBV5-5 and TRBJ2-2; 11 bases match TRBD2. Germline CDR1 reads SGHKS; CDR2 reads YYEKEE (reference sequence). The CDR3 has 17 residues. V gave up 0 bases and J gave up 4 bases; unmatched junction bases: 5. CDR3 amino acids: CASSLVRLAGGTGELFF. The CDR3 coding sequence is TGTGCCAGCAGCTTGGTACGGCTAGCGGGGGGCACCGGGGAGCTGTTTTTT.

This clonotype occurred a few times. A read error may produce the germline difference seen at one junction end. The chain couples TRBV12-3 or TRBV12-4 to TRBJ2-6; the D gene is possibly TRBD2 (6 bases). This CDR3 contains 17 residues. The CDR3 sequence: CASSPQMWGTGATVLTF. CDR3 bases: TGTGCCAGCAGCCCTCAGATGTGGGGGACTGGGGCCACCGTCCTGACTTTC.